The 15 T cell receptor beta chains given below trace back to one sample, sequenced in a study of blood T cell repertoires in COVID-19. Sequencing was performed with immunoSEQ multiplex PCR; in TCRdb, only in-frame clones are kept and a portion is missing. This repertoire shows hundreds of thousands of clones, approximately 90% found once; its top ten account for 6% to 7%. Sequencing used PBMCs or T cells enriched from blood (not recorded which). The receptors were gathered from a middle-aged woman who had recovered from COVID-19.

The DNA of the CDR3 is TGTGCCAGCACCACCATTAACCAGTGGAGGGACATTCAGTACTTC. Amino acids: CASTTINQWRDIQYF. V gene TRBV6-5 combines with J gene TRBJ2-4; perhaps TRBD2 as D (6 bases). The CDR3 spans 15 residues. Germline CDR1 is MNHEY and CDR2 is SVGAGI. V was pared by 7 bases and J by 8 bases, with 21 bases between.

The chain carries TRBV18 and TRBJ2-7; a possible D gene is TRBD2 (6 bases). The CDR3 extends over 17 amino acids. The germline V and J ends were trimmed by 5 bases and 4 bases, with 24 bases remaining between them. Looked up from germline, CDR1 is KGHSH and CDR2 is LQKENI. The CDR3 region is CASSSRRVGTLTYEQYF. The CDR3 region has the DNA TGTGCCAGCTCATCGAGACGGGTGGGGACTCTTACTTACGAGCAGTACTTC.

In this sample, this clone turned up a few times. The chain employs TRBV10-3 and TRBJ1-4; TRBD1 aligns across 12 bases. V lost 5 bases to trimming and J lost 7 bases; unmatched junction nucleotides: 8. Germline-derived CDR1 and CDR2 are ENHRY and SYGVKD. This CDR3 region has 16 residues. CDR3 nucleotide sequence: TGTGCCATCAGTCCCGGGACAGGGGGCGCCGGTGAAAAACTGTTTTTT. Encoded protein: CAISPGTGGAGEKLFF.

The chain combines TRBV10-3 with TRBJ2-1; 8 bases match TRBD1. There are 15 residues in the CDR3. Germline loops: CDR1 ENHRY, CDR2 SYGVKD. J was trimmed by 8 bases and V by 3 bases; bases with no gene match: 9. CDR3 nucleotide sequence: TGTGCCATCAGTGACCCGGACAGGGTCGGGGATGAGCAGTTCTTC. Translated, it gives CAISDPDRVGDEQFF.

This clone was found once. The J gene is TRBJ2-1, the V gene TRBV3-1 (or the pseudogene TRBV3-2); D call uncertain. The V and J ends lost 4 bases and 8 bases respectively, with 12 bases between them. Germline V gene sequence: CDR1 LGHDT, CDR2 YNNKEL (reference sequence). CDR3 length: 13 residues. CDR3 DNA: TGTGCCAGCAGCCCCACTGATATGGATGAGCAGTTCTTC. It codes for CASSPTDMDEQFF.

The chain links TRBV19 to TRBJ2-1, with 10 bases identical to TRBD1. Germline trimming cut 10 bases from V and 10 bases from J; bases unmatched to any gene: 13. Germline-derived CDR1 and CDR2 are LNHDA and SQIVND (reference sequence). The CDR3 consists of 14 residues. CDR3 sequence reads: CATQPDRGLGEQFF. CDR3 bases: TGTGCCACCCAGCCAGACAGGGGGCTTGGAGAGCAGTTCTTC. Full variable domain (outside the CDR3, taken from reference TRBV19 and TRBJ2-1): DGGITQSPKYLFRKEGQNVTLSCEQNLNHDAMYWYRQDPGQGLRLIYYSQIVNDFQKGDIAEGYSVSREKKESFPLTVTSAQKNPTAFYLCATQPDRGLGEQFFGPGTRLTVL.

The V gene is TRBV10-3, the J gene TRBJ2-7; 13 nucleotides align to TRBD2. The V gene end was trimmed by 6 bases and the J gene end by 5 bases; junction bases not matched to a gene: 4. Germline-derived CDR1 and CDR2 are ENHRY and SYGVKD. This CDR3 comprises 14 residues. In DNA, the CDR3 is TGTGCCATCAGCGGGACTAGCGGGAATGACGAGCAGTACTTC. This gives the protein CAISGTSGNDEQYF.

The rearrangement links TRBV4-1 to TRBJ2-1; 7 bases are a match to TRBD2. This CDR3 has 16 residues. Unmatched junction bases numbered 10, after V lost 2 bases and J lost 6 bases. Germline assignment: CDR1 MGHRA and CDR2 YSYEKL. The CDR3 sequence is CASSQWFAGVVNEQFF. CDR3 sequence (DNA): TGCGCCAGCAGCCAATGGTTTGCGGGAGTTGTCAATGAGCAGTTCTTC.

CDR3 sequence reads: CAIGGRLGGDLADTQYF. The CDR3 region has the DNA TGTGCCATCGGAGGTCGATTAGGGGGCGATCTCGCAGATACGCAGTATTTT. The chain links TRBV10-3 to TRBJ2-3; the match to TRBD1 covers 7 bases. After removal of 8 bases from V and 4 bases from J, the junction contained 18 bases not matched to a gene. Per germline, CDR1 ENHRY and CDR2 SYGVKD. This CDR3 is 17 amino acids long.

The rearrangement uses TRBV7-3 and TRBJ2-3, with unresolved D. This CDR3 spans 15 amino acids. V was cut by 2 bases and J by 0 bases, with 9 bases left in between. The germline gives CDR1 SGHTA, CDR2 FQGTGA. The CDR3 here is CASSLDVASTDTQYF. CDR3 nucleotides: TGTGCCAGCAGCTTAGACGTAGCTAGCACAGATACGCAGTATTTT.

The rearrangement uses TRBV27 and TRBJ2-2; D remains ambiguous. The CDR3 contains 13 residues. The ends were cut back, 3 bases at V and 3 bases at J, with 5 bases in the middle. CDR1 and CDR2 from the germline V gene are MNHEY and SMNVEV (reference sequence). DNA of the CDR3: TGTGCCAGCAGTTTTTCCGACACCGGGGAGCTGTTTTTT. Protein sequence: CASSFSDTGELFF.

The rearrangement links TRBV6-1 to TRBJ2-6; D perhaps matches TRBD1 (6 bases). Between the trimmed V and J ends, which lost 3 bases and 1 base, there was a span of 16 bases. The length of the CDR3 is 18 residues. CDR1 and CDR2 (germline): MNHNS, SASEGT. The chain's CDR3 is CASSDWGTSLSGANVLTF. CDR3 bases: TGTGCCAGCAGTGACTGGGGGACAAGTTTGTCTGGGGCCAACGTCCTGACTTTC.

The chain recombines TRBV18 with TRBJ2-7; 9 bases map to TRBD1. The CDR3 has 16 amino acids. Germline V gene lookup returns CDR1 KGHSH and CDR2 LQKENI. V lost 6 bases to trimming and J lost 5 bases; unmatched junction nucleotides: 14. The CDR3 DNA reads TGTGCCAGCTCTCCCGTGGACAGGGGCGTTCGGGACGAGCAGTACTTC. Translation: CASSPVDRGVRDEQYF.

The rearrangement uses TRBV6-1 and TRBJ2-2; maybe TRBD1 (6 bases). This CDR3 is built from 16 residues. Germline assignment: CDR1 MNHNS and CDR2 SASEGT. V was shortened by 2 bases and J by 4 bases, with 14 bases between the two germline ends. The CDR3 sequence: CASSETDSLSTGELFF. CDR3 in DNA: TGTGCCAGCAGTGAAACGGACAGTTTGAGCACCGGGGAGCTGTTTTTT.

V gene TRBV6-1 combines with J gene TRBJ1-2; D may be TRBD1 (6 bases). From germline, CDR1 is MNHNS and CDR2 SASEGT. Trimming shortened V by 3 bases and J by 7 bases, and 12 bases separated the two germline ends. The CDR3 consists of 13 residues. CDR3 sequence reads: CASSDRGSGGYTF. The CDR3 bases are TGTGCCAGCAGTGACAGGGGATCGGGTGGCTACACCTTC.